This TCR beta chain emerged from a study of blood T cell repertoires in COVID-19. Study-level background: Sites across the United States, Italy and Spain contributed samples from acute and convalescent COVID-19. Sources were T cells, B-cell-depleted T cells, or PBMCs; the material itself was cDNA or gDNA.

Followed longitudinally, the Seattle patients had been enrolled during active infection. Original handling: Reference gene primer amplification gave estimated nucleated cell counts. Sequenced by immunoSEQ multiplex PCR; TCRdb stores in-frame clones only, minus some. The V and J calls and clone size were taken over from that table, and D and trimming were inferred from the DNA. Among roughly 200,000 clones, roughly 76% were seen once, and the ten largest hold 11%. The specimen was peripheral blood. The clonotype comes from a woman aged 40 to 49 with COVID-19, enrolled during active disease.

CDR3: CATSDLTAEETQYF. The CDR3 DNA sequence: TGTGCCACCAGTGACCTCACGGCGGAAGAGACCCAGTACTTC. V is TRBV24-1 and J is TRBJ2-5; no clear D. V dropped 4 bases and J dropped 3 bases, with 11 bases sitting between them. CDR3 length equals 14 residues. CDR1 KGHDR and CDR2 SFDVKD come from the germline V gene.